The next 4 T cell receptor beta chains were all read from a single sample in a study of cytomegalovirus exposure and HLA in healthy donors. The study ran its PCR with 60 Vbeta and 13 Jbeta primers. Generated by immunoSEQ multiplex PCR, the TCRdb table keeps only in-frame clones and is missing some. The repertoire holds roughly 120,000 clones, with less than 75% as singletons. The sample taken for sequencing was PBMCs. These receptors were obtained from a woman aged 40 to 50 in good health and CMV-seronegative.

In this sample, this clone turned up once. The chain carries TRBV7-2 and TRBJ2-5; TRBD2 aligns across 7 bases. The germline V gene has CDR1 SGHTA and CDR2 FQGNSA. Trimming cost V 2 bases and J 5 bases; bases outside gene matches: 8. This CDR3 is 15 amino acids long. This CDR3 is CASSLISSGVETQYF. The CDR3 DNA follows: TGTGCCAGCAGCTTAATCTCGAGCGGGGTTGAGACCCAGTACTTC.

The rearrangement links TRBV5-6 to TRBJ2-7; 10 bases align to TRBD2. Looked up from germline, CDR1 is SGHDT and CDR2 is YYEEEE. Trimming cost V 4 bases and J 2 bases; bases outside gene matches: 12. CDR3 length equals 17 residues. The CDR3 DNA sequence: TGTGCCAGCAGCCGCCGAAATAGCGGGGGGCCAACCTACGAGCAGTACTTC. It encodes CASSRRNSGGPTYEQYF.

A note on this clone: The germline gene is not matched at one end of the junction; a read error may be the cause. The chain carries TRBV7-9 and TRBJ1-3; D perhaps matches TRBD1 (6 bases). This CDR3 region has 12 residues. In germline, CDR1 is SEHNR, CDR2 FQNEAQ (reference sequence). The CDR3 protein is CSSSEVQGIIYF. The CDR3 nucleotides read TGTTCCAGCAGCGAAGTACAGGGAATCATATATTTT.

This clone came up once. The genes are TRBV21-1 and TRBJ2-4; TRBD2, the table's D call, was not compared with the DNA. TRBV21-1 is a pseudogene locus. The CDR3 has 8 residues. The chain's CDR3 is CASSKVDF. As DNA, the CDR3 is TGTGCCAGCAGCAAAGTCGACTTC.